This T cell receptor (beta chain) comes out of a study of shared clonotypes between healthy human individuals. CD45RO-negative cells were positively selected for CCR7, leaving out terminally differentiated effector memory CD45RA+ cells. Per germline, CDR1 LNHDA and CDR2 SQIVND (reference sequence). CDR3 length equals 14 residues. V lost 7 bases, J lost 4 bases, and 14 bases lay in between. Assay used: immunoSEQ multiplex PCR; TCRdb lists only in-frame clones, some missing. The data show about 700,000 clones, 90% to 95% seen once. The sequence came from a young man in good health. This chain joins TRBV19 and TRBJ2-1; possible D gene TRBD2, 6 bases. Material for sequencing was naive CD8+ T cells sorted from blood. CDR3 bases: TGTGCCAGTACCCACGGGAGAACGTACAATGAGCAGTTCTTC. Encoded protein: CASTHGRTYNEQFF.